These 21 T cell receptor beta chains originate from one sample sequenced in a study of T-cell memory formation after mild COVID-19 (dated by TCRdb to the early 2020s). Library method: 5' RACE. The sample was run on an Illumina NovaSeq 6000. The public reads were reanalyzed by TCRdb: fastp trimming at Q25, MiXCR alignment, in-frame beta chains only. Under each unique CDR3 protein, matching rows form one entry showing the most common genes and DNA. Here the sample has roughly 260,000 distinct CDR3 sequences; 16% occur a single time. The ten largest clonotypes hold 3.5% of the sample. Sequencing was done on a sample of PBMCs or a T cell subset sorted from them (not recorded which). These receptors originate from a man between 18 and 29 years old who had mild COVID-19 (a few samples of this study predate the infection). The sample titles of this study are shuffled in the database, so cell type and time point are left out; the donor was told from shared clones.

This clonotype was counted between two and nine times. The chain links TRBV4-3 to TRBJ2-5; TRBD2 might be the D (5 bases). The V gene lost 2 bases and the J gene lost 4 bases, with 11 bases spanning the gap. In germline, CDR1 is LGHNA, CDR2 YSLEER. The CDR3 sequence is 14 residues long. The CDR3 DNA follows: TGCGCCAGCAGCCAATCATGGGCGGGAGAGACCCAGTACTTC. It is translated as CASSQSWAGETQYF.

The table lists this clonotype with a few counts. The V call is TRBV11-2, the J call TRBJ1-6, with 9 bases lining up with TRBD1. The CDR3 covers 15 residues. Germline trimming cut 3 bases from V and 6 bases from J; bases unmatched to any gene: 3. Looked up from germline, CDR1 is SGHAT and CDR2 is FQNNGV. The CDR3 loop is CASSFRDRVNSPLHF. The CDR3, as DNA: TGTGCCAGCAGCTTTAGGGACAGGGTTAATTCACCCCTCCACTTT.

The rearrangement joins TRBV5-1 to TRBJ2-3, with D possibly TRBD2 on 6 matching bases. Germline V CDR1 and CDR2: SGHRS, YFSETQ. The V end lost 0 bases, the J end lost 5 bases, and 19 bases lay between the germline ends. The CDR3 is 17 residues long. The CDR3 region is CASSLAREALRVDTQYF. The CDR3 DNA reads TGCGCCAGCAGCTTGGCGAGGGAGGCCCTCAGAGTAGATACGCAGTATTTT.

V gene TRBV20-1 combines with J gene TRBJ1-1; tentatively, D is TRBD1 (5 bases). This CDR3 is built from 14 residues. Germline CDR1 and CDR2: DFQATT and SNEGSKA (reference sequence). V lost 5 bases and J lost 1, with 14 bases in between. The DNA for the CDR3 is TGCAGTGCTCACATAGACAGCAGGAACACTGAAGCTTTCTTT. As protein: CSAHIDSRNTEAFF.

DNA for the CDR3: TGCGCCAGCAGCTTGGCCCAGGGGTGGGACGAGCAGTACTTC. Its translation is CASSLAQGWDEQYF. This chain joins TRBV5-1 and TRBJ2-7; D is possibly TRBD1 (6 bases). V dropped 0 bases and J dropped 5 bases, with 12 bases sitting between them. The CDR3 sequence is 14 residues long. Germline-derived CDR1 and CDR2 are SGHRS and YFSETQ.

The DNA for the CDR3 is TGTGCCAGCAGCTTAGTGCTGGGTACGCAGTATTTT. It yields the protein CASSLVLGTQYF. The rearrangement links TRBV7-2 to TRBJ2-3; D unclear. Looked up from germline, CDR1 is SGHTA and CDR2 is FQGNSA. CDR3 size: 12 residues. Trimming took 1 base from V and 8 from J, leaving 7 bases between them.

This clonotype has just a few counts. This chain uses TRBV2 with TRBJ2-5; 7 nucleotides line up with TRBD1. This CDR3 has 13 amino acids. Germline lookup yields CDR1 SNHLY and CDR2 FYNNEI. V trimming: 7 bases; J trimming: 4 bases; junction bases outside the gene matches: 6. The DNA for the CDR3 is TGTGCCAGCATAAAAGACAGGGCAGAGACCCAGTACTTC. Translating gives CASIKDRAETQYF.

This clonotype was observed a few times. The chain employs TRBV12-3 or TRBV12-4 and TRBJ2-5, with D unclear. This CDR3 region has 12 residues. Trimming took off 2 bases at V and 8 bases at J, with 9 bases between the two ends. CDR3 sequence: CASSLNPTTQYF. Here the CDR3 DNA reads TGTGCCAGCAGTTTAAACCCGACCACCCAGTACTTC.

This sequence joins TRBV7-9 and TRBJ2-2; no reliable D call. This CDR3 region has 15 residues. The V and J ends lost 6 bases and 0 bases respectively, with 11 bases between them. Germline assignment: CDR1 SEHNR and CDR2 FQNEAQ (reference sequence). CDR3 coding DNA: TGTGCCAGCAGGGGCAGGAACGCGAACACCGGGGAGCTGTTTTTT. Its translation: CASRGRNANTGELFF.

V is TRBV7-8 and J is TRBJ2-3; 7 bases fit TRBD2. CDR1 and CDR2 (germline): SGHVS, FQNEAQ. The CDR3 has 14 residues. V was pared by 4 bases and J by 2 bases, with 3 bases of the junction left unmatched. The CDR3 nucleotides read TGTGCCAGCAGCTCTCTAGCGGTCACAGATACGCAGTATTTT. Its translation: CASSSLAVTDTQYF.

This clonotype was counted a few times. This rearrangement joins TRBV5-1 to TRBJ1-2; D gene uncertain. This CDR3 comprises 17 residues. Germline CDR1 is SGHRS and CDR2 is YFSETQ. Trimming cost V 4 bases and J 1 base, with 20 bases left between them. CDR3 loop: CASSVFSIGDFNYGYTF. In nucleotides, the CDR3 is TGCGCCAGCAGCGTGTTCTCCATCGGTGACTTTAACTATGGCTACACCTTC.

The chain has TRBV4-2 and TRBJ1-6, with a weak D call TRBD1 (5 bases). CDR1 and CDR2 from the germline V gene are LGHNA and YNFKEQ. V shed 1 base and J shed 6 bases, with 19 bases lying between them. The CDR3 is 18 amino acids. In nucleotides, the CDR3 is TGTGCCAGCAGCCAAGTTCGCGACGCCGTAAGGGGTAATTCACCCCTCCACTTT. It encodes CASSQVRDAVRGNSPLHF.

This chain connects TRBV5-1 to TRBJ1-2; D call uncertain. The V end lost 4 bases, the J end lost 3 bases, and 10 bases lay between the germline ends. The CDR3 extends over 13 amino acids. Germline CDR1 reads SGHRS; CDR2 reads YFSETQ. CDR3 DNA sequence: TGCGCCAGCAGCAAGAGAGAGGACTATGGCTACACCTTC. Encoded protein: CASSKREDYGYTF. The full variable domain, rest sourced from reference TRBV5-1 and TRBJ1-2, is KAGVTQTPRYLIKTRGQQVTLSCSPISGHRSVSWYQQTPGQGLQFLFEYFSETQRNKGNFPGRFSGRQFSNSRSEMNVSTLELGDSALYLCASSKREDYGYTFGSGTRLTVV.

This clonotype has more than one count but fewer than ten. The genes are TRBV4-2 and TRBJ2-5, with a weak D call TRBD2 (6 bases). CDR1 and CDR2 (germline): LGHNA, YNFKEQ. The CDR3 spans 15 residues. Trimming left V 4 bases short and J 1 base short, with 13 bases between. The CDR3 nucleotides are TGTGCCAGCAGCCTTCGGGGCGGGACCCAAGAGACCCAGTACTTC. Its translation is CASSLRGGTQETQYF.

In its sample, this clonotype was seen a few times. The chain carries TRBV4-3 and TRBJ2-3; 15 positions agree with TRBD2. The germline CDR1 and CDR2 sequences are LGHNA and YSLEER. Unmatched junction bases numbered 5, after V lost 4 bases and J lost 0 bases. The CDR3 contains 18 residues. CDR3 protein: CASSPGLAGGLSTDTQYF. The CDR3 nucleotides are TGCGCCAGCAGCCCCGGACTAGCGGGGGGGCTGAGCACAGATACGCAGTATTTT.

This clonotype was seen repeatedly, ten times or more. This rearrangement joins TRBV7-2 to TRBJ2-7; TRBD1 or TRBD2 may be the D gene (5 bases each). The CDR3 totals 13 residues. Per the germline V gene, CDR1 is SGHTA and CDR2 is FQGNSA. V gave up 5 bases and J gave up 6 bases, with 14 bases separating them. The CDR3 sequence is CASSLDGASEQYF. The CDR3 nucleotides are TGTGCCAGCAGCCTCGACGGGGCCAGCGAGCAGTACTTC.

This clonotype has a handful of counts. The chain combines TRBV6-2 or TRBV6-3 with TRBJ2-2; possibly TRBD2 for D (6 bases). Germline values: CDR1 MNHEY, CDR2 SVGEGT. The CDR3 is 16 residues long. Trimming took off 5 bases at V and 4 bases at J, with 17 bases between the two ends. This chain's CDR3 is CASSPARGRRTGELFF. CDR3 nucleotide sequence: TGTGCCAGCAGTCCGGCCCGGGGGAGGCGCACCGGGGAGCTGTTTTTT.

This chain links TRBV29-1 with TRBJ2-5; D gene uncertain. The V gene lost 4 bases and the J gene lost 3 bases, with 9 bases spanning the gap. The CDR3 is 12 residues long. The germline V gene has CDR1 SQVTM and CDR2 ANQGSEA. Written as DNA, the CDR3 is TGCAGCGTTGCTGGGTCGGAAGAGACCCAGTACTTC. This codes for CSVAGSEETQYF.

The chain carries TRBV28 and TRBJ2-7; either TRBD1 or TRBD2 may fit D (5 bases each). Germline lookup yields CDR1 MDHEN and CDR2 SYDVKM. CDR3 size: 16 residues. V gave up 1 base and J gave up 4 bases, with 17 bases separating them. The CDR3 here is CASSLSGTLGRYEQYV. CDR3 DNA sequence: TGTGCCAGCAGTTTATCGGGGACCCTGGGCCGTTACGAGCAGTACGTC.

This clonotype was counted between two and nine times. The V gene is TRBV7-2, the J gene TRBJ2-5, with 8 bases lining up with TRBD2. Per the germline V gene, CDR1 is SGHTA and CDR2 is FQGNSA. The CDR3 covers 14 residues. Germline trimming cut 6 bases from V and 5 bases from J; bases unmatched to any gene: 8. CDR3 residues: CASSSRGGPETQYF. The DNA of the CDR3 is TGTGCCAGCAGTTCTCGGGGGGGCCCGGAGACCCAGTACTTC.

The chain links TRBV5-6 to TRBJ2-2, with D uncertain. Germline values: CDR1 SGHDT, CDR2 YYEEEE. The CDR3 runs 13 residues. Trimming took 4 bases from V and 1 from J, leaving 5 bases between them. CDR3 protein: CASSHRNTGELFF. Written as DNA, the CDR3 is TGTGCCAGCAGCCACAGGAACACCGGGGAGCTGTTTTTT.